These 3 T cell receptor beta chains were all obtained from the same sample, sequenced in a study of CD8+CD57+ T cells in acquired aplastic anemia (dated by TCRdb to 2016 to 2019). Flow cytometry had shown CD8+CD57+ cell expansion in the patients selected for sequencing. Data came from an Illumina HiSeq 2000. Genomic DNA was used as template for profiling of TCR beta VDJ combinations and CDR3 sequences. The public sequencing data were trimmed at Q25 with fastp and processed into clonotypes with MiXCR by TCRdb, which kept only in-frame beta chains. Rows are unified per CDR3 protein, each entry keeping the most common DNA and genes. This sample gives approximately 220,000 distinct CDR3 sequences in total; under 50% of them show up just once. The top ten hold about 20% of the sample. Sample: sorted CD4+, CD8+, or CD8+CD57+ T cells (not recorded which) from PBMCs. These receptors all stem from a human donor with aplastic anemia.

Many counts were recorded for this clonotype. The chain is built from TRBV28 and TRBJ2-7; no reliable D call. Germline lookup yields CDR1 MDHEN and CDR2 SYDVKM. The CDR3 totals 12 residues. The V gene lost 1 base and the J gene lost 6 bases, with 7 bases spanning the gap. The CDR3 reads CASSLYGPEQYF. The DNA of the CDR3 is TGTGCCAGCAGTTTATACGGGCCCGAGCAGTACTTC. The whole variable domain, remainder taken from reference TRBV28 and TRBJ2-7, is DVKVTQSSRYLVKRTGEKVFLECVQDMDHENMFWYRQDPGLGLRLIYFSYDVKMKEKGDIPEGYSVSREKKERFSLILESASTNQTSMYLCASSLYGPEQYFGPGTRLTVT.

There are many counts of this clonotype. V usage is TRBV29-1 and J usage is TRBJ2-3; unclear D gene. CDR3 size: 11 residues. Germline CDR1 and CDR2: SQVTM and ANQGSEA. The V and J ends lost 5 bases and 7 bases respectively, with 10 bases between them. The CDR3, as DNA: TGCAGCGTTCTGACTTCCTATACGCAGTATTTT. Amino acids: CSVLTSYTQYF.

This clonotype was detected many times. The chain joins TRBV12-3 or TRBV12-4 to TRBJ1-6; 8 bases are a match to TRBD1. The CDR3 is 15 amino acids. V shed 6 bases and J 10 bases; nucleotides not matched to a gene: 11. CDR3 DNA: TGTGCCAGCAGCTCGGGACAGGTAAGAGACTCACCCCTCCACTTT. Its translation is CASSSGQVRDSPLHF.